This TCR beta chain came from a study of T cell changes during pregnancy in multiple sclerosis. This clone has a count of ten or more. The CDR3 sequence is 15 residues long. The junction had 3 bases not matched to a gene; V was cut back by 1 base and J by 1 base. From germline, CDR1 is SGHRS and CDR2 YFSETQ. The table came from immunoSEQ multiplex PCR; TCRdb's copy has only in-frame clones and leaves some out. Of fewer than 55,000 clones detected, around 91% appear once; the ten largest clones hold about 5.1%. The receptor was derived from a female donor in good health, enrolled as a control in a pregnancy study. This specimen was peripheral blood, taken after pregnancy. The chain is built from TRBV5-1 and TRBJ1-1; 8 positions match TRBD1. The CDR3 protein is CASSLRGQGNTEAFF. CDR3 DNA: TGCGCCAGCAGCTTGCGCGGACAGGGGAACACTGAAGCTTTCTTT.